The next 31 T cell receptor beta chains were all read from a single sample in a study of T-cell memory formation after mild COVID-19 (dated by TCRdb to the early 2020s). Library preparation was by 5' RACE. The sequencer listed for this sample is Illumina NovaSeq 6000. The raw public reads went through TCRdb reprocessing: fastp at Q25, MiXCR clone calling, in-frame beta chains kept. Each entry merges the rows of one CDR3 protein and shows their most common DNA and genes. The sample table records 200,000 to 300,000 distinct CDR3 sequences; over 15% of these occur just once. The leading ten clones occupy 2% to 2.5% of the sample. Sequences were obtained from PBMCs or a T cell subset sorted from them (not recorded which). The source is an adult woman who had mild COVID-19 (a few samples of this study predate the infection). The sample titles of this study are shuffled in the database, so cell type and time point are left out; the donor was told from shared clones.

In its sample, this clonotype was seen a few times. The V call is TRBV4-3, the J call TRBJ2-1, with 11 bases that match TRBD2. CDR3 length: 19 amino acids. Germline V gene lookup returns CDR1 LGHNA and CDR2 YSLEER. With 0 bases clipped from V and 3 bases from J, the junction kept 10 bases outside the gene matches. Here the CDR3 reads CASSQDWISGTSGYNEQFF. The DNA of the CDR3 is TGCGCCAGCAGCCAAGATTGGATTTCGGGGACTAGCGGCTACAATGAGCAGTTCTTC.

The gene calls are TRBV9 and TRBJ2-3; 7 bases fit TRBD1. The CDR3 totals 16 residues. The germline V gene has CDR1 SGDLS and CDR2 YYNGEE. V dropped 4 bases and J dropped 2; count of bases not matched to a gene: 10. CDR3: CASSTRGDRVTDTQYF. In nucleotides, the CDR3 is TGTGCCAGCAGCACAAGAGGTGACAGGGTCACAGATACGCAGTATTTT. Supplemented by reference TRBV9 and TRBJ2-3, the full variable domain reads DSGVTQTPKHLITATGQRVTLRCSPRSGDLSVYWYQQSLDQGLQFLIQYYNGEERAKGNILERFSAQQFPDLHSELNLSSLELGDSALYFCASSTRGDRVTDTQYFGPGTRLTVL.

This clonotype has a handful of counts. The DNA of the CDR3 is TGTGCCAGCAGCGTCGGACTAGCGGGAGGGGGTCAAGAGACCCAGTACTTC. The encoded protein is CASSVGLAGGGQETQYF. V usage is TRBV7-9 and J usage is TRBJ2-5; 15 nucleotides match TRBD2. CDR1 is SEHNR and CDR2 is FQNEAQ in the germline V gene (reference sequence). The CDR3 is 17 amino acids. V was clipped by 5 bases and J by 2 bases; unmatched bases: 6.

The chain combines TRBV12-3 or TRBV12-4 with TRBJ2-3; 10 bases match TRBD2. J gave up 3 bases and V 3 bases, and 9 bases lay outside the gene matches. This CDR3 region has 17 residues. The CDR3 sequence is CASSLVLTSGKTDTQYF. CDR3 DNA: TGTGCCAGCAGTTTGGTTCTAACTAGCGGGAAGACAGATACGCAGTATTTT.

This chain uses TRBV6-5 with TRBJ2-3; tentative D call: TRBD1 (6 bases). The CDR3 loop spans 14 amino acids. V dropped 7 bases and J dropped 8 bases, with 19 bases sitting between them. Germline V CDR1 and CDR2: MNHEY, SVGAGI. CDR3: CASTPTGPLGTQYF. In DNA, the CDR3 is TGTGCCAGCACCCCCACAGGGCCCCTAGGTACGCAGTATTTT.

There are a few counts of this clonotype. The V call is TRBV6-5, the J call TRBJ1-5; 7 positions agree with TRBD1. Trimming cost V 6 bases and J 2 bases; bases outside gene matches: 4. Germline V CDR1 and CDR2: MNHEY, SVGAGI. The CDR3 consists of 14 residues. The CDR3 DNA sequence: TGTGCCAGCAGCTCAGGGGGGGGCAATCAGCCCCAGCATTTT. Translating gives CASSSGGGNQPQHF.

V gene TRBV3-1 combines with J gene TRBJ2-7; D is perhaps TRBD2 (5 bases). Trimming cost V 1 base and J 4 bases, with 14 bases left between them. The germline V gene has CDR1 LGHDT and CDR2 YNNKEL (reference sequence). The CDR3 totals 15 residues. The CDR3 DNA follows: TGTGCCAGCAGCCAAGCCTTGTGGGAGCAGTACGAGCAGTACTTC. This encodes CASSQALWEQYEQYF.

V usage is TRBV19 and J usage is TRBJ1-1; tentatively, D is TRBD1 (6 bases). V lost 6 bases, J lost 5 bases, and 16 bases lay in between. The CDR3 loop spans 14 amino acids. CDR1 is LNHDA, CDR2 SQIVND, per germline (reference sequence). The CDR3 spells CASRLNWGRTEAFF. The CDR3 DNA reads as TGTGCCAGTAGACTTAATTGGGGGCGAACTGAAGCTTTCTTT.

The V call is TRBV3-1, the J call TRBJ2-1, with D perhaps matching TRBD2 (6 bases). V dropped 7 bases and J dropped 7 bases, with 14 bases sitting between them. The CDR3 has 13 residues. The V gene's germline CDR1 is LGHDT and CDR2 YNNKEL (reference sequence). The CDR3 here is CASMNSGGNEQFF. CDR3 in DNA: TGTGCCAGCATGAATAGCGGTGGAAATGAGCAGTTCTTC.

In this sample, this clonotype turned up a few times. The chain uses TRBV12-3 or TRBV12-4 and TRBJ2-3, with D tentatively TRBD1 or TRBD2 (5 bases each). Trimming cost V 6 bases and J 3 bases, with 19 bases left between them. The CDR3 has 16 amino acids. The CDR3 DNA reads TGTGCCAGCAGCCGCCCCGGGGCCTATGGGACAGATACGCAGTATTTT. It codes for CASSRPGAYGTDTQYF.

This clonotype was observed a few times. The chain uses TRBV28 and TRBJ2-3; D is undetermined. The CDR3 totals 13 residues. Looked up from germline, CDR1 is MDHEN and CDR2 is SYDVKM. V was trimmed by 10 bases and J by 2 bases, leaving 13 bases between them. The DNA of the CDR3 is TGTGCCACCACACGCAGGCTCACAGATACGCAGTATTTT. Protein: CATTRRLTDTQYF.

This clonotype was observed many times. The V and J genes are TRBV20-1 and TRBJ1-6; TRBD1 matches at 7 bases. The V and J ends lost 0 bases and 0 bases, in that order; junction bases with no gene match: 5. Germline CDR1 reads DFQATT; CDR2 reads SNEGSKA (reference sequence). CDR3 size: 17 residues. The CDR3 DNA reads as TGCAGTGCTAGAGATGAGACAGGGAGCTCCTATAATTCACCCCTCCACTTT. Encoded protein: CSARDETGSSYNSPLHF.

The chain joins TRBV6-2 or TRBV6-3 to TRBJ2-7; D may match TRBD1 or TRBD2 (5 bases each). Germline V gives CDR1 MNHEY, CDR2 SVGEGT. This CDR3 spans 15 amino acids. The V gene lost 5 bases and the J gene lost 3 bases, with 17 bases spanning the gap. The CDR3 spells CASSIGQADSYEQYF. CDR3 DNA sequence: TGTGCCAGCAGTATCGGACAAGCGGATAGCTACGAGCAGTACTTC.

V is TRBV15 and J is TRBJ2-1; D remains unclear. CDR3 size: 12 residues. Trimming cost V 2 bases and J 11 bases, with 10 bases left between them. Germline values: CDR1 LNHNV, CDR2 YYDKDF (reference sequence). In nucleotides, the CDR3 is TGTGCCACCAGCAGACTAGACGTTCAGCAGTTCTTC. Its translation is CATSRLDVQQFF.

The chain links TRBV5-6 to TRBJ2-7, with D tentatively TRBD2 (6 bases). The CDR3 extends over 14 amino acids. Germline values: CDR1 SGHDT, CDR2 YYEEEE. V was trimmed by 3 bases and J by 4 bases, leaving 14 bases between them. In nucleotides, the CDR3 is TGTGCCAGCAGCTGGGGGGTAGGACCTTACGAGCAGTACTTC. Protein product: CASSWGVGPYEQYF.

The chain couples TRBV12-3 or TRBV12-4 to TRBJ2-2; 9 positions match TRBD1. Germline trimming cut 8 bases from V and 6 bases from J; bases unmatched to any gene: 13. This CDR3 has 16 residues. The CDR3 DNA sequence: TGTGCCAGCGTGCTCCGAACCGGGACAGGGCCCGGGGAGCTGTTTTTT. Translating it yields CASVLRTGTGPGELFF.

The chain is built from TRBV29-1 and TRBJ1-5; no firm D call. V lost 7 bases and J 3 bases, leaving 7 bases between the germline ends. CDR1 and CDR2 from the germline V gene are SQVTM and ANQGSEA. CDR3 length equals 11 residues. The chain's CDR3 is CSDETNQPQHF. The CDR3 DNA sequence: TGCAGCGACGAGACCAATCAGCCCCAGCATTTT.

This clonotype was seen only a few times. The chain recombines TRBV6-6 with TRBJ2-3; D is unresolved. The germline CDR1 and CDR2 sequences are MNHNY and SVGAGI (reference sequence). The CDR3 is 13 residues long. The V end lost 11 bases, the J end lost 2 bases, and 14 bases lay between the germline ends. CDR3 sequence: CAGRTAPTDTQYF. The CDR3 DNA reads TGTGCCGGAAGGACGGCTCCCACAGATACGCAGTATTTT.

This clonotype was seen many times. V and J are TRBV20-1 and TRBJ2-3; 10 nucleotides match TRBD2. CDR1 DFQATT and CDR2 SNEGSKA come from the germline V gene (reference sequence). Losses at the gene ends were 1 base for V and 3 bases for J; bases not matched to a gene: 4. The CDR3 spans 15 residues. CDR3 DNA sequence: TGCAGTGCTAGAGTGGCTAGCGGGAGAACAGATACGCAGTATTTT. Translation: CSARVASGRTDTQYF.

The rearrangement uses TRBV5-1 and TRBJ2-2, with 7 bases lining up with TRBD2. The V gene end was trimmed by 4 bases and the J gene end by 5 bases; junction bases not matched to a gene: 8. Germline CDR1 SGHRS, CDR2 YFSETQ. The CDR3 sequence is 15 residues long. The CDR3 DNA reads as TGCGCCAGCAGCCATGGACTAGTTTTGACCGGGGAGCTGTTTTTT. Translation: CASSHGLVLTGELFF.

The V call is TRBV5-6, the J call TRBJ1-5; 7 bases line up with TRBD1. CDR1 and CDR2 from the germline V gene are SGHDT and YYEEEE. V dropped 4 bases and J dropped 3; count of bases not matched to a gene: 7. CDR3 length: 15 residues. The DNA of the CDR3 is TGTGCCAGCAGCACGGGACAGCTATCCAATCAGCCCCAGCATTTT. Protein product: CASSTGQLSNQPQHF.

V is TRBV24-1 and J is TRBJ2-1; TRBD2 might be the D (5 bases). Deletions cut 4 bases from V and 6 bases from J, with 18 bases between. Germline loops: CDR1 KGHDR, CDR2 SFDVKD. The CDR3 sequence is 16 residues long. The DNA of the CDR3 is TGTGCCACCAGTGAATTGGGCCGGAGAGGGCCCAATGAGCAGTTCTTC. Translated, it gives CATSELGRRGPNEQFF.

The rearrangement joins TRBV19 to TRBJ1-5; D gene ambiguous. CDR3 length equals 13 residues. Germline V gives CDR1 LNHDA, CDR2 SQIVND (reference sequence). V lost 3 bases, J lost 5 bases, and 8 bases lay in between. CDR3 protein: CASSMGQYQPQHF. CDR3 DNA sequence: TGTGCCAGTAGTATGGGTCAATATCAGCCCCAGCATTTT.

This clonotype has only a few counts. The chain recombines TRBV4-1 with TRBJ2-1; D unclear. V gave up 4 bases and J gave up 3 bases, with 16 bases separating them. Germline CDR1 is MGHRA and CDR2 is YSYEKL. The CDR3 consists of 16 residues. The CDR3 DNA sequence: TGCGCCAGCAGCCGAGAATTTGGAGCTGACTACAATGAGCAGTTCTTC. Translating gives CASSREFGADYNEQFF.

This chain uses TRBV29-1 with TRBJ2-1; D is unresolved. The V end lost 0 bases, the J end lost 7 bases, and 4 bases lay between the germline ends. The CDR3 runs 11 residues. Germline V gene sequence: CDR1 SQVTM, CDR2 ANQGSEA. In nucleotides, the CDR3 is TGCAGCGTTGAAGACATAAATGAGCAGTTCTTC. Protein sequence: CSVEDINEQFF.

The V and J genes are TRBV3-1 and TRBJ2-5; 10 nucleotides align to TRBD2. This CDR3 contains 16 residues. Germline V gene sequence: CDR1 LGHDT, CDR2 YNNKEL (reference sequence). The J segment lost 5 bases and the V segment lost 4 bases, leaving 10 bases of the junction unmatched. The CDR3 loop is CASSLGGLALRETQYF. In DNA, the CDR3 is TGTGCCAGCAGCCTCGGGGGACTAGCGTTAAGGGAGACCCAGTACTTC.

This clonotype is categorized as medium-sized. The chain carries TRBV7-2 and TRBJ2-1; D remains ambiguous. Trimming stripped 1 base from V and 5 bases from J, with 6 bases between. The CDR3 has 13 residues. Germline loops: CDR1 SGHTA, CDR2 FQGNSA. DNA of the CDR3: TGTGCCAGCAGCTTAGATGCGGACAATGAGCAGTTCTTC. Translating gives CASSLDADNEQFF.

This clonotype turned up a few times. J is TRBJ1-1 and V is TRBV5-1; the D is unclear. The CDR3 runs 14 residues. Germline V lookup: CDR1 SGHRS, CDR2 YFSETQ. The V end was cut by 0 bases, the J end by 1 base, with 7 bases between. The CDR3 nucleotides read TGCGCCAGCAGCTTGGCGTTAACGAACACTGAAGCTTTCTTT. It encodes CASSLALTNTEAFF.

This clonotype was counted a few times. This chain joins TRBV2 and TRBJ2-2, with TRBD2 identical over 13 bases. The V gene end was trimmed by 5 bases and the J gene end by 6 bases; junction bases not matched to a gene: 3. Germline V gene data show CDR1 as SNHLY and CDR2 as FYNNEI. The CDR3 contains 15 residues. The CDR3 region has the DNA TGTGCCAGCAGTTGGACTAGCGGGAGCTCCGGGGAGCTGTTTTTT. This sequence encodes CASSWTSGSSGELFF.

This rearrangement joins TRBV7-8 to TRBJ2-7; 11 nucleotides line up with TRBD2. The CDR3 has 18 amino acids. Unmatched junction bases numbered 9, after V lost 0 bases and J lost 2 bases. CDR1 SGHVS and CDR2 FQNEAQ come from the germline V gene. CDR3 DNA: TGTGCCAGCAGCTTAGCTGTAGCGGGAGGGCCGCGTACCTACGAGCAGTACTTC. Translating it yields CASSLAVAGGPRTYEQYF.

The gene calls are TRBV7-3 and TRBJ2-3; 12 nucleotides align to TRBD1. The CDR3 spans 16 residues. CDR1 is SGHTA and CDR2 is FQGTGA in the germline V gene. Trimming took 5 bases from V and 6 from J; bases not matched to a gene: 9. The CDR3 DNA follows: TGTGCCAGCAGCCCCGGGACAGGGGGCAATTTGGATACGCAGTATTTT. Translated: CASSPGTGGNLDTQYF. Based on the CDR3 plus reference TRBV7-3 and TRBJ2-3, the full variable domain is GAGVSQTPSNKVTEKGKYVELRCDPISGHTALYWYRQSLGQGPEFLIYFQGTGAADDSGLPNDRFFAVRPEGSVSTLKIQRTERGDSAVYLCASSPGTGGNLDTQYFGPGTRLTVL.